This T cell receptor (beta chain) was obtained from a study of cytomegalovirus exposure and HLA in healthy donors. Study findings and constraints: A later analysis reportedly identified an Asian-associated ancestry cluster as carrying fewer N-insertions than the approximately 620-donor mean.

Points on this clone: The antigen remains unidentified.

This CDR3 has 17 residues. Germline V gives CDR1 LNHNV, CDR2 YYDKDF (reference sequence). V shed 5 bases and J shed 0 bases, with 14 bases lying between them. The PCR ran on 60 Vbeta and 13 Jbeta primers. Only in-frame clones appear in the TCRdb table, and some are missing; sequencing was by immunoSEQ multiplex PCR. The data contain 150,000 to 200,000 clones, 70% to 80% of them singletons. This rearrangement joins TRBV15 to TRBJ2-6; D call uncertain. Material: PBMCs. The TCR sequence derives from a man between 18 and 35 years old in good health and CMV-seronegative. CDR3 bases: TGTGCCACCAGCCTTCGGCCAGGTAACTCTGGGGCCAACGTCCTGACTTTC. It specifies CATSLRPGNSGANVLTF.